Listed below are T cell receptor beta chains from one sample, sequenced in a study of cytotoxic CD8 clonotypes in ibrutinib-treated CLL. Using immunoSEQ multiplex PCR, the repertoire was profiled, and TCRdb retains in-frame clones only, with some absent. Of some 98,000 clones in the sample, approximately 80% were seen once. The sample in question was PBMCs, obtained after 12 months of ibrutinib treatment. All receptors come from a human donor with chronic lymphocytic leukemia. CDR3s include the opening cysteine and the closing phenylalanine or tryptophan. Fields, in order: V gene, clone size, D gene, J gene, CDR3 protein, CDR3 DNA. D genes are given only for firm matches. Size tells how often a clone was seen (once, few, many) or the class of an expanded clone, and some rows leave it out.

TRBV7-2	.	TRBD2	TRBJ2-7	CASSPRSGGASYEQYF	TGTGCCAGCAGCCCGCGAAGCGGGGGGGCCTCCTACGAGCAGTACTTC
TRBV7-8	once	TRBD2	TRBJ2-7	CASSPRLAGDYEQYF	TGTGCCAGCAGCCCAAGACTAGCGGGGGATTACGAGCAGTACTTC
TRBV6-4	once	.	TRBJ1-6	CASSERQEYNSPLHF	TGTGCCAGCAGTGAAAGACAGGAATATAATTCACCCCTCCACTTT
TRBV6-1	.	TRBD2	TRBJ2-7	CASSEAGLAGGISYEQYF	TGTGCCAGCAGTGAAGCGGGGCTAGCGGGGGGCATATCCTACGAGCAGTACTTC
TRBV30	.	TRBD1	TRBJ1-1	CAWSITGGQTEAFF	TGTGCCTGGAGTATCACAGGGGGCCAAACCGAGGCTTTCTTT
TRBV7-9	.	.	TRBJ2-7	CASSLGGTLRSSYEQYF	TGTGCCAGCAGCTTAGGTGGGACTTTAAGGAGCTCCTACGAGCAGTACTTC
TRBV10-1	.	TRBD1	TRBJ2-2	CASRGQGPGELFF	TGCGCCAGCAGGGGACAGGGTCCCGGGGAGCTGTTTTTT
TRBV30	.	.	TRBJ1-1	CAWSRKGGDTEAFF	TGTGCCTGGAGCAGGAAGGGGGGGGACACTGAAGCTTTCTTT
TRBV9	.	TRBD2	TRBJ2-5	CASNSGSGTLETQYF	TGTGCCAGCAATAGTGGTAGCGGGACCTTGGAGACCCAGTACTTC
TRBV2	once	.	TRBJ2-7	CASSVVDEQYF	TGTGCCAGCAGTGTAGTAGACGAGCAGTACTTC
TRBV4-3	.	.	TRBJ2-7	CASSQEVLYSYEQYF	TGCGCCAGCAGCCAAGAAGTTCTGTACTCCTACGAGCAGTACTTC
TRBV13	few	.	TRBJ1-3	CASREDGGGTIYF	TGTGCCAGCAGGGAGGACGGGGGCGGCACCATATATTTT
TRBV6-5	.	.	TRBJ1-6	CASSYVTDWRSPLHF	TGTGCCAGCAGTTATGTTACGGATTGGAGGTCACCCCTCCACTTT
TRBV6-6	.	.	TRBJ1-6	CASVGSSGSPLHF	TGTGCCAGCGTGGGGAGCTCGGGTTCACCCCTCCACTTT
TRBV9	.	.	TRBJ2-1	CASSPRGGGTYNEQFF	TGTGCCAGCAGCCCTCGGGGAGGGGGGACTTACAATGAGCAGTTCTTC
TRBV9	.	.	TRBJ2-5	CASSRVDFQETQYF	TGTGCCAGCAGCCGGGTGGATTTCCAAGAGACCCAGTACTTC
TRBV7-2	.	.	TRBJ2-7	CASSSSPYEQYF	TGTGCCAGCAGCTCTTCGCCCTACGAGCAGTACTTC
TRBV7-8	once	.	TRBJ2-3	CASSPRTDTDTQYF	TGTGCCAGCAGCCCTCGGACAGACACAGATACGCAGTATTTT
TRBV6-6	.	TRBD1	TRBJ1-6	CASRVTGVNSPLHF	TGTGCCAGCAGGGTAACAGGGGTGAATTCACCCCTCCACTTT
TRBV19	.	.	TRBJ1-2	CASLLRGGYGYTF	TGTGCCAGCCTCCTCAGGGGCGGCTATGGCTACACCTTC
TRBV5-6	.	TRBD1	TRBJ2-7	CASSLPGQSYEQYF	TGTGCCAGCAGCCTTCCGGGACAGTCATACGAGCAGTACTTC
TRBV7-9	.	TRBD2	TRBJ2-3	CASRTSGGFDTQYF	TGTGCCAGCAGGACTAGCGGGGGATTTGATACGCAGTATTTT
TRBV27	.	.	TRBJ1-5	CASSPQDSRGNQPQHF	TGTGCCAGCAGTCCGCAAGACAGTAGGGGGAATCAGCCCCAGCATTTT
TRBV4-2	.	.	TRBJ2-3	CASSQDGGRSTDTQYF	TGTGCCAGCAGCCAGGACGGGGGCCGGAGCACAGATACGCAGTATTTT
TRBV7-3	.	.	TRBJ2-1	CASTHLGEYNEQFF	TGTGCCAGCACCCATTTGGGGGAATACAATGAGCAGTTCTTC
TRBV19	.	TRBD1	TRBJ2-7	CASSRTGSYEQYF	TGTGCCAGTAGTAGGACAGGTTCCTACGAGCAGTACTTC
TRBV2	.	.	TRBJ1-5	CASSGGQRSNQPQHF	TGTGCCAGCAGCGGCGGACAGAGGAGCAATCAGCCCCAGCATTTT
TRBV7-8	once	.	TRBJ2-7	CASSLEVRHLYEQYF	TGTGCCAGCAGCTTAGAAGTTAGGCATCTCTACGAGCAGTACTTC
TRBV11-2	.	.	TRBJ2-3	CASTPAGARADTQYF	TGTGCCAGCACCCCCGCGGGGGCCCGGGCAGATACGCAGTATTTT
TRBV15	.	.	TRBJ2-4	CATSRDKSRYF	TGTGCCACCAGCAGAGATAAGAGTCGGTACTTC
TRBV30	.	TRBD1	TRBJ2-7	CAWNKGQLYEQYF	TGTGCCTGGAATAAGGGACAGCTCTACGAGCAGTACTTC
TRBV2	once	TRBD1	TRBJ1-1	CASRQGAGAAFF	TGTGCCAGCAGACAGGGGGCCGGGGCAGCTTTCTTT
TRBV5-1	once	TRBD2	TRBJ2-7	CASSLQASGSGNEQYF	TGCGCCAGCAGCTTACAGGCTAGCGGAAGTGGGAACGAGCAGTACTTC
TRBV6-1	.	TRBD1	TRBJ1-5	CASSLDRGLDQPQHF	TGTGCCAGCAGTTTGGACAGGGGATTAGATCAGCCCCAGCATTTT
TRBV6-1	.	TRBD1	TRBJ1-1	CASSARDRFNTEAFF	TGTGCCAGCAGTGCCCGGGACAGGTTTAACACTGAAGCTTTCTTT
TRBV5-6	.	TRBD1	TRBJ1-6	CASSVADRGNSPLHF	TGTGCCAGCAGTGTCGCCGACAGGGGAAATTCACCCCTCCACTTT
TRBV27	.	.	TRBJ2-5	CASSRRPGRETQYF	TGTGCCAGCAGTCGTCGTCCGGGTCGGGAGACCCAGTACTTC
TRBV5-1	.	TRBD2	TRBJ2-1	CASSSSGGRYNEQFF	TGCGCCAGCAGCTCGAGCGGGGGACGGTACAATGAGCAGTTCTTC